This TCR beta chain was obtained from a study of T cell clonotyping in hematopoietic cell transplantation (dated by TCRdb to the early 2020s). A note on the overall study: Pretransplant recipient samples were obtained after cytoreduction. A total of 130 to 150 blood samples were collected in the study from roughly 33 consecutive transplant recipients and their related donors. Recruitment of patients ran from 2015 to early 2017, and follow-up continued until late 2020 or until death.

With the immunoSEQ assay, which is a bias-controlled multiplex PCR relying on V- and J-specific primers, TCR beta CDR3 regions were amplified from genomic DNA. In a second PCR step, a proprietary barcode and Illumina adapter sequences were attached to the CDR3 amplicons. An Illumina MiSeq instrument was used for sequencing of the CDR3 libraries. As for the authors' bioinformatics: Export and quality control were performed with immunoSEQ Analyzer 3.0, and downstream analyses were performed with R Bioconductor and Immunarch. Repertoire metrics were calculated using only productive rearrangements within the normalized downsampled data set. In the normalized cohort, clonotypes with more than 5 templates were defined as pathologically expanded. The Inverse Simpson Index served as the measure of repertoire diversity. The non-normalized data set was used for CMV-specificity analyses so that all clonotypes could be captured. TCRdb carries this immuneACCESS record with in-frame sequences only. Its versions omit some clonotypes, under half of them owing to an unresolved V gene in the studies checked, with the rest unexplained. Clone size and V and J calls were adopted from that table, with D and trimming inferred from the DNA. This sample has 25,000 to 30,000 clones in its table, and less than 85% of those were observed once. The ten largest clonotypes hold less than 2% of the sample.

Points the paper makes about the study in general: Just a small fraction of recipient repertoires overlapped with donor repertoires, and more than 95% appeared de novo at the given depth. Donor and pretransplant recipient Inverse Simpson Index values predicted broader posttransplant TCR repertoire diversity. The sample size was limited and the cells went unsorted, which meant the CD4 and CD8 repertoire contributions could not be told apart. After transplant, TCR diversity in recipients dropped, and pathologically expanded clonotypes climbed progressively between day 30 and day 180.

What this sample's time point label stands for: recipient sample about 28 days before transplant, after cytoreduction. Recipient blood was collected about 28 days before transplant and at days 30, 100 and 180 after transplant. Using Nuclei Lysis Solution, genomic DNA was extracted from unfractionated peripheral blood mononuclear cells that were either fresh or cryopreserved. The germline V gene provides CDR1 LGHNA and CDR2 YSLEER. The CDR3 numbers 18 residues from cysteine through phenylalanine. Only CDR3 DNA remains: 54 bases, in frame from the first base. Relative to germline, V is 3 bases shorter and J is 3 bases shorter, with 18 bases between their ends. With respect to this clone: No cognate antigen has been identified for it. No clone much larger than this one lies a single base away; base qualities are absent.

The source was peripheral blood mononuclear cells, collected before stem cell transplant. The TCR was taken from a man in his forties with acute myeloid leukemia. Some clones in this sample may be carry-over from other donors' samples. This chain is built from TRBV4-3 and TRBJ1-6; no D gene is confidently identified. CDR3 region: CASSQNPRQAHYNSPLHF. The nucleotides are TGCGCCAGCAGCCAGAACCCACGGCAGGCCCACTATAATTCACCCCTCCACTTT.